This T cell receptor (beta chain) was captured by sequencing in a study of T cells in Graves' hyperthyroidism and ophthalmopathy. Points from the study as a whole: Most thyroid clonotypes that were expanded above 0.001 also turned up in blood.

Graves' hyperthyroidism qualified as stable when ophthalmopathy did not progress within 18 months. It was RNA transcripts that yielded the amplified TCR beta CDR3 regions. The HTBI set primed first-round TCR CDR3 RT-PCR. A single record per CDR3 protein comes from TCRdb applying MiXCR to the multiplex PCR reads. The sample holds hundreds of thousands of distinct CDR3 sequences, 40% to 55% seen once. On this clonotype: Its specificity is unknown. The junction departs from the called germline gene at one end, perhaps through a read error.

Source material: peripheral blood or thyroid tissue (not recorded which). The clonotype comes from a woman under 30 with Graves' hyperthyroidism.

The CDR3 sequence: CAGSEHRDLAEKLFF. The DNA of the CDR3 is TGTGCCGGCAGTGAACACCGGGACCTTGCCGAAAAGCTGTTTTTT. This chain uses TRBV2 with TRBJ1-4, with a possible D match to TRBD1 (5 bases). This CDR3 is 15 amino acids long. Germline values: CDR1 SNHLY, CDR2 FYNNEI.